One sample yielded the 8 T cell receptor beta chains listed below, sequenced in a study of regulatory dendritic cells for organ transplantation. This table comes from immunoSEQ multiplex PCR, and its TCRdb copy is limited to in-frame clones, with some not included. This sample has roughly 28,000 clones; around 80% occur once, and the top ten carry about 0.1%. The material sequenced was naive CD4+ T cells from blood. Indicated subset: CD45RA+ naive T cells. The receptors stem from a human donor in good health.

The V gene is TRBV5-1, the J gene TRBJ2-3; no reliable D call. Trimming left V 0 bases short and J 2 bases short, with 19 bases between. The CDR3 loop spans 18 amino acids. The germline V gene encodes CDR1 SGHRS and CDR2 YFSETQ. CDR3 nucleotide sequence: TGCGCCAGCAGCTTGGACATGACTTGGAAAGAACACACAGATACGCAGTATTTT. Amino acid sequence: CASSLDMTWKEHTDTQYF. The full variable domain, in which reference TRBV5-1 and TRBJ2-3 provide the parts outside the CDR3, is KAGVTQTPRYLIKTRGQQVTLSCSPISGHRSVSWYQQTPGQGLQFLFEYFSETQRNKGNFPGRFSGRQFSNSRSEMNVSTLELGDSALYLCASSLDMTWKEHTDTQYFGPGTRLTVL.

A single count supports this clone. This rearrangement joins TRBV4-2 to TRBJ2-1, with D unresolved. CDR3 length: 14 residues. Deletions cut 1 base from V and 8 bases from J, with 12 bases between. Per germline, CDR1 LGHNA and CDR2 YNFKEQ. CDR3 sequence reads: CASSQVTGADEQFF. The CDR3 nucleotides are TGTGCCAGCAGCCAAGTCACGGGTGCGGATGAGCAGTTCTTC.

The V gene is TRBV5-1, the J gene TRBJ2-1; maybe TRBD2 (5 bases). Germline CDR1 and CDR2: SGHRS and YFSETQ. Trimming removed 7 bases at V and 0 bases at J, with 14 bases between. The CDR3 length is 15 residues. The CDR3 protein is CASVLSGNSYNEQFF. Here the CDR3 DNA reads TGCGCCAGCGTGTTATCGGGGAACTCCTACAATGAGCAGTTCTTC.

V and J are TRBV7-9 and TRBJ1-2; maybe TRBD1 (6 bases). Germline CDR1 is SEHNR and CDR2 is FQNEAQ (reference sequence). The V gene lost 3 bases and the J gene lost 8 bases, with 13 bases spanning the gap. The CDR3 runs to 13 residues. The CDR3 DNA reads as TGTGCCAGCAGCTTCATGGGGGCAGAGGGCTACACCTTC. It encodes CASSFMGAEGYTF.

This clone occurred a few times. The rearrangement links TRBV2 to TRBJ1-5; D ambiguous. Germline loops: CDR1 SNHLY, CDR2 FYNNEI. The CDR3 extends over 16 amino acids. The V end lost 4 bases, the J end lost 2 bases, and 15 bases lay between the germline ends. The CDR3 loop reads CASSVAPREGNQPQHF. In DNA form, the CDR3 reads TGTGCCAGCAGTGTTGCACCGAGGGAGGGCAATCAGCCCCAGCATTTT.

The table lists this clone with a few counts. The genes are TRBV2 and TRBJ2-7, with 11 bases aligning to TRBD2. CDR1 and CDR2 (germline): SNHLY, FYNNEI. The CDR3 consists of 14 residues. Trimming took 9 bases from V and 2 from J; bases not matched to a gene: 6. The DNA for the CDR3 is TGTGCCAGTAAAAGACTAGCGGGGACCTACGAGCAGTACTTC. It is translated as CASKRLAGTYEQYF.

The CDR3 here is CASSPLGGAYEQYF. The CDR3 DNA reads as TGTGCCAGCTCACCCCTAGGAGGGGCCTACGAGCAGTACTTC. The V call is TRBV18, the J call TRBJ2-7, with D maybe TRBD2 (6 bases). The CDR3 spans 14 residues. V was trimmed by 3 bases and J by 2 bases, leaving 11 bases between them. Per germline, CDR1 KGHSH and CDR2 LQKENI.

This chain connects TRBV4-1 to TRBJ1-1; a possible D gene is TRBD1 (5 bases). The CDR3 runs 15 residues. Per the germline V gene, CDR1 is MGHRA and CDR2 is YSYEKL. The ends were cut back, 1 base at V and 7 bases at J, with 16 bases in the middle. This CDR3 reads CASSQVGGALVEAFF. The CDR3 bases are TGCGCCAGCAGCCAAGTGGGAGGGGCCCTCGTTGAAGCTTTCTTT.